A single sample gave rise to the 7 T cell receptor beta chains below, sequenced in a study of beta chain features in type 1 diabetes. The antigens of these receptors remain unknown. The whole isolated RNA underwent reverse transcription, so sequencing captured expressed TCRB transcripts. Produced via immunoSEQ multiplex PCR; TCRdb's table is partial and in-frame only. The sample includes fewer than 300,000 clones, approximately 20% of them seen just once. Study-wide results and limits: In all four CD4+ subsets, TCRB CDR3 length was significantly, moderately reduced in type 1 diabetes.

The sample comprised naive CD4+ T cells from blood. These receptors originate from a woman between 35 and 50 years old with type 1 diabetes.

The J gene is TRBJ2-5, the V gene TRBV7-2, with D perhaps TRBD1 (6 bases). This CDR3 is 14 amino acids long. From germline, CDR1 is SGHTA and CDR2 FQGNSA. V dropped 4 bases and J dropped 4 bases, with 13 bases sitting between them. The CDR3 DNA follows: TGTGCCAGCAGCTCCAGACAGGAGGCAGAGACCCAGTACTTC. It is translated as CASSSRQEAETQYF.

The CDR3 region is CASRGEKLFF. The CDR3, as DNA: TGTGCCAGCCGGGGAGAAAAACTGTTTTTT. V gene TRBV4-2 combines with J gene TRBJ1-4; D is ambiguous. Trimming removed 8 bases from V and 8 bases from J, with 6 bases in between. The CDR3 is 10 residues long. CDR1 LGHNA and CDR2 YNFKEQ come from the germline V gene.

This chain links TRBV5-4 with TRBJ2-7; perhaps TRBD1 as D (7 bases). Per the germline V gene, CDR1 is SGHNT and CDR2 is YYREEE (reference sequence). The V gene lost 6 bases and the J gene lost 4 bases, with 14 bases spanning the gap. This CDR3 has 13 residues. The CDR3 DNA reads TGTGCCAGCAACCCTCAGGGGGGATACGAGCAGTACTTC. This gives the protein CASNPQGGYEQYF. Complete variable domain (other parts from reference TRBV5-4 and TRBJ2-7): ETGVTQSPTHLIKTRGQQVTLRCSSQSGHNTVSWYQQALGQGPQFIFQYYREEENGRGNFPPRFSGLQFPNYSSELNVNALELDDSALYLCASNPQGGYEQYFGPGTRLTVT.

The J gene is TRBJ2-7, the V gene TRBV7-2; D may be TRBD1 (5 bases). This CDR3 region has 13 residues. Looked up from germline, CDR1 is SGHTA and CDR2 is FQGNSA. V lost 2 bases, J lost 4 bases, and 9 bases lay in between. The CDR3 spells CASSLITGYEQYF. As DNA, the CDR3 is TGTGCCAGCAGCTTAATCACAGGTTACGAGCAGTACTTC.

To note about this clone: One junction end does not reproduce the germline sequence, and a read error may be involved. The chain links TRBV30 to TRBJ2-7; the D gene is possibly TRBD1 (6 bases). Germline CDR1 GTSNPN, CDR2 SVGIG (reference sequence). The CDR3 sequence is 14 residues long. DNA for the CDR3: TGTGCCTGGAGGGGGCCGACAGGCTCCGACGAGCAGTACTTC. It codes for CAWRGPTGSDEQYF.

The rearrangement links TRBV18 to TRBJ2-7; 8 bases are shared with TRBD1. In germline, CDR1 is KGHSH, CDR2 LQKENI. Germline trimming cut 6 bases from V and 6 bases from J; bases unmatched to any gene: 4. The CDR3 length is 12 residues. Here the CDR3 DNA reads TGTGCCAGCTCGGACAGGGCGGGCGAGCAGTACTTC. Amino acid sequence: CASSDRAGEQYF. The full variable domain, in which reference TRBV18 and TRBJ2-7 provide the parts outside the CDR3, is NAGVMQNPRHLVRRRGQEARLRCSPMKGHSHVYWYRQLPEEGLKFMVYLQKENIIDESGMPKERFSAEFPKEGPSILRIQQVVRGDSAAYFCASSDRAGEQYFGPGTRLTVT.

V gene TRBV7-3 combines with J gene TRBJ2-2, with D possibly matching TRBD2 (5 bases). Trimming took off 2 bases at V and 6 bases at J, with 10 bases between the two ends. This CDR3 is 14 amino acids long. The germline V gene has CDR1 SGHTA and CDR2 FQGTGA. The chain's CDR3 is CASSLSGGSGELFF. CDR3 sequence (DNA): TGTGCCAGCAGCTTATCCGGAGGATCCGGGGAGCTGTTTTTT. The variable domain in full, completed from reference TRBV7-3 and TRBJ2-2, reads GAGVSQTPSNKVTEKGKYVELRCDPISGHTALYWYRQSLGQGPEFLIYFQGTGAADDSGLPNDRFFAVRPEGSVSTLKIQRTERGDSAVYLCASSLSGGSGELFFGEGSRLTVL.